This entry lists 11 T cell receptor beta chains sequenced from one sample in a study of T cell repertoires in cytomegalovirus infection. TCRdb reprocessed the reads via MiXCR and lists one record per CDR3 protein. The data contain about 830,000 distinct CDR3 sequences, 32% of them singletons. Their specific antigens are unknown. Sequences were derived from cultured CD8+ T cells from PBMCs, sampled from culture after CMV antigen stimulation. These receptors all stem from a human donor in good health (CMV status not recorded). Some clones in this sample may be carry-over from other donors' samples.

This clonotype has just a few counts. The CDR3 sequence: CASSFTLQDPYGYTF. DNA for the CDR3: TGTGCCAGCAGTTTCACACTCCAGGACCCTTATGGCTACACCTTC. The chain is built from TRBV12-3 or TRBV12-4 and TRBJ1-2, with D unclear. V gave up 3 bases and J gave up 5 bases, with 16 bases separating them. The CDR3 sequence is 15 residues long.

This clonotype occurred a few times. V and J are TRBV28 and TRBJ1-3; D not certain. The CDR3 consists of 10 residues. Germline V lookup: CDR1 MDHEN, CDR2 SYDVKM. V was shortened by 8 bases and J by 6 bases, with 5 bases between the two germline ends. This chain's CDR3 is CASSQNTIYF. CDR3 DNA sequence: TGTGCCAGCTCCCAAAACACCATATATTTT.

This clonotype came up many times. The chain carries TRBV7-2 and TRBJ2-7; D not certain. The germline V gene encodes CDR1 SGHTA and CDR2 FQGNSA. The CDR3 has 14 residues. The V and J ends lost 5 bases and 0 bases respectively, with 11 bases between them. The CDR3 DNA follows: TGTGCCAGCAGCCCCAGGTTCGACTCCTACGAGCAGTACTTC. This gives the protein CASSPRFDSYEQYF. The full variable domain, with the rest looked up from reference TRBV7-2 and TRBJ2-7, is GAGVSQSPSNKVTEKGKDVELRCDPISGHTALYWYRQSLGQGLEFLIYFQGNSAPDKSGLPSDRFSAERTGGSVSTLTIQRTQQEDSAVYLCASSPRFDSYEQYFGPGTRLTVT.

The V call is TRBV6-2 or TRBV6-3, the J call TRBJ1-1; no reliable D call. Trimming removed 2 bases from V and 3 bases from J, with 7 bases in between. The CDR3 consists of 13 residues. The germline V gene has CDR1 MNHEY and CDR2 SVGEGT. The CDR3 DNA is TGTGCCAGCAGTTACGTTTGGCACACTGAAGCTTTCTTT. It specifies CASSYVWHTEAFF.

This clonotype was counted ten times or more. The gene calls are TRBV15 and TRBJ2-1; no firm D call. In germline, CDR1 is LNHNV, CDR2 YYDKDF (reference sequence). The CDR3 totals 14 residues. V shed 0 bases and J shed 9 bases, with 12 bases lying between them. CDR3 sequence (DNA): TGTGCCACCAGCAGAGATCTGGGGATGGGTGAGCAGTTCTTC. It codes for CATSRDLGMGEQFF.

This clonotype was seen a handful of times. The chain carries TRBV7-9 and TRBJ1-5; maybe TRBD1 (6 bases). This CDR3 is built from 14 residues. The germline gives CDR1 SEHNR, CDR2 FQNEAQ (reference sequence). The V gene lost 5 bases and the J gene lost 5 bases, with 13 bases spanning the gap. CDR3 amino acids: CASSGWGPYQPQHF. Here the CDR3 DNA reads TGTGCCAGCAGCGGATGGGGGCCTTATCAGCCCCAGCATTTT.

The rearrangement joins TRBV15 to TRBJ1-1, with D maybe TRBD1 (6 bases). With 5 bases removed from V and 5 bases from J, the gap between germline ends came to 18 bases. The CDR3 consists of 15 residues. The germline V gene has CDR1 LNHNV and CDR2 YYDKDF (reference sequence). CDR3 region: CATSLDRGGRTEAFF. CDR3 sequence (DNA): TGTGCCACCAGCTTAGATCGAGGGGGACGAACTGAAGCTTTCTTT.

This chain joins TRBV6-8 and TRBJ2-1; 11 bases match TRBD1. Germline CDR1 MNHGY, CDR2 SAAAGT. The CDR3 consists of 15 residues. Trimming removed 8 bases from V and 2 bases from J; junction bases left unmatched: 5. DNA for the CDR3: TGTGCCAGCCGGGGGACAGGGGGTCCCTACAATGAGCAGTTCTTC. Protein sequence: CASRGTGGPYNEQFF.

The chain's CDR3 is CASSNPSGGNEQYV. CDR3 nucleotide sequence: TGTGCCAGCAGTAACCCGAGTGGGGGGAACGAGCAGTACGTC. J is TRBJ2-7 and V is TRBV28; D is possibly TRBD2 (6 bases). CDR1 and CDR2 from the germline V gene are MDHEN and SYDVKM. The germline V and J ends were trimmed by 5 bases and 5 bases, with 16 bases remaining between them. The CDR3 is made up of 14 amino acids.

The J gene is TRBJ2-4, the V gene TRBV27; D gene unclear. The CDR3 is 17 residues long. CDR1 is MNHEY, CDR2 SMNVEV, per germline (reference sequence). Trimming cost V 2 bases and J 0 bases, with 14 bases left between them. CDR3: CASSLPPLLGAKNIQYF. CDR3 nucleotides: TGTGCCAGCAGTTTACCTCCTTTGTTAGGAGCCAAAAACATTCAGTACTTC.

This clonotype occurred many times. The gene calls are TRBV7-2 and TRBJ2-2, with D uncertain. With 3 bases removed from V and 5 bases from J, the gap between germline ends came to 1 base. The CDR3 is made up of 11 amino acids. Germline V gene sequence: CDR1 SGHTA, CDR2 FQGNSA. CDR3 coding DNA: TGTGCCAGCAGCTTGACCGGGGAGCTGTTTTTT. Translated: CASSLTGELFF.